These 19 T cell receptor beta chains share one sample of origin, sequenced in a study of graft-versus-host responses after intestinal transplantation. The table came from immunoSEQ multiplex PCR; TCRdb's copy has only in-frame clones and leaves some out. The sample includes about 120,000 clones, approximately 90% of them seen just once. No antigen has been assigned to these receptors. The sequencing used unstimulated CD4+ T cells sorted from spleen or lymph node cells, collected before intestinal transplant. These receptors all come from a human donor who received an intestinal transplant.

The chain links TRBV7-3 to TRBJ2-3; D not certain. V was shortened by 3 bases and J by 0 bases, with 7 bases between the two germline ends. The CDR3 consists of 14 residues. Germline-derived CDR1 and CDR2 are SGHTA and FQGTGA. The CDR3 loop reads CASSLTSSTDTQYF. The CDR3 bases are TGTGCCAGCAGCTTGACTTCTAGCACAGATACGCAGTATTTT.

The chain couples TRBV2 to TRBJ2-5, with D uncertain. With 8 bases removed from V and 2 bases from J, the gap between germline ends came to 12 bases. The V gene's germline CDR1 is SNHLY and CDR2 FYNNEI. CDR3 length equals 13 residues. The CDR3 is CASRRWVQETQYF. DNA of the CDR3: TGTGCCAGCCGGCGGTGGGTACAAGAGACCCAGTACTTC.

V and J are TRBV2 and TRBJ1-2, with 9 nucleotides matching TRBD1. The germline V gene has CDR1 SNHLY and CDR2 FYNNEI. The CDR3 loop spans 14 amino acids. Trimming at V came to 5 bases and at J to 4 bases, leaving 5 bases not matched to a gene. CDR3 in amino acids: CASSLQGALYGYTF. Here the CDR3 DNA reads TGTGCCAGCAGTTTACAGGGGGCCCTCTATGGCTACACCTTC.

V and J are TRBV2 and TRBJ2-2; 9 bases match TRBD1. In germline, CDR1 is SNHLY, CDR2 FYNNEI. The V segment lost 1 base and the J segment 1 base; nucleotides outside the gene matches: 13. The CDR3 is made up of 20 amino acids. CDR3 sequence: CASSEGGTGFLDRNTGELFF. The DNA of the CDR3 is TGTGCCAGCAGTGAAGGCGGGACAGGGTTTTTAGATCGGAACACCGGGGAGCTGTTTTTT.

The chain carries TRBV11-3 and TRBJ2-2, with a possible D match to TRBD2 (6 bases). The germline gives CDR1 SGHNT, CDR2 YENEEA. V was shortened by 4 bases and J by 4 bases, with 13 bases between the two germline ends. This CDR3 is built from 15 residues. CDR3 sequence reads: CASSSLGEATGELFF. The DNA of the CDR3 is TGTGCCAGCAGCTCCCTCGGGGAGGCCACCGGGGAGCTGTTTTTT.

This clone was observed a single time. The genes are TRBV10-3 and TRBJ2-7, with TRBD1 matching 10 bases. CDR1 is ENHRY, CDR2 SYGVKD, per germline. V lost 6 bases, J lost 2 bases, and 10 bases stayed unmatched. The CDR3 extends over 16 amino acids. This CDR3 is CAIRLARDRGTYEQYF. CDR3 bases: TGTGCCATCAGGCTAGCCCGGGACAGGGGAACCTACGAGCAGTACTTC.

The chain recombines TRBV5-8 with TRBJ1-5; TRBD1 aligns across 7 bases. Per the germline V gene, CDR1 is SGHTS and CDR2 is YDEGEE. The CDR3 is made up of 12 amino acids. Trimming took 4 bases from V and 13 from J; bases not matched to a gene: 8. The CDR3 DNA reads as TGTGCCAGCAGCCAATACAGGGGACGGCAGCATTTT. The encoded protein is CASSQYRGRQHF.

The V and J genes are TRBV6-4 and TRBJ1-1, with D possibly TRBD1 on 5 matching bases. This CDR3 is built from 13 residues. Germline V gives CDR1 MRHNA, CDR2 SNTAGT. The V end was cut by 4 bases, the J end by 1 base, with 7 bases between. The DNA for the CDR3 is TGTGCCAGCAGTGTACAGGAGAACACTGAAGCTTTCTTT. Amino acid sequence: CASSVQENTEAFF.

V gene TRBV5-5 combines with J gene TRBJ2-7; perhaps TRBD1 as D (6 bases). The CDR3 is made up of 15 amino acids. V was pared by 9 bases and J by 1 base, with 20 bases between. Germline CDR1 and CDR2: SGHKS and YYEKEE (reference sequence). The CDR3 protein is CATGGGPGPSYEQYF. The CDR3 DNA reads TGTGCCACGGGTGGGGGCCCCGGACCATCCTACGAGCAGTACTTC.

V gene TRBV7-6 combines with J gene TRBJ2-7; D uncertain. V shed 6 bases and J shed 0 bases, with 9 bases lying between them. The CDR3 covers 13 residues. Germline lookup yields CDR1 SGHVS and CDR2 FNYEAQ. CDR3: CASSLFSSYEQYF. In nucleotides, the CDR3 is TGTGCCAGCAGTTTATTTAGCTCCTACGAGCAGTACTTC.

V and J are TRBV5-1 and TRBJ1-5, with 9 bases that match TRBD1. Trimming took 0 bases from V and 4 from J; bases not matched to a gene: 2. The germline V gene encodes CDR1 SGHRS and CDR2 YFSETQ. The CDR3 consists of 15 residues. The CDR3 DNA sequence: TGCGCCAGCAGCTTGGACGGGACAGGGAATCAGCCCCAGCATTTT. The encoded protein is CASSLDGTGNQPQHF.

The CDR3 sequence is CASKFRVKLFF. CDR3 DNA: TGTGCCAGCAAGTTCCGGGTTAAACTGTTTTTT. The V and J genes are TRBV28 and TRBJ1-4; no clear D. V gave up 7 bases and J gave up 11 bases, with 11 bases separating them. The length of the CDR3 is 11 residues. The germline gives CDR1 MDHEN, CDR2 SYDVKM.

CDR3 protein: CASRPNHIGDEQFF. For the CDR3, the DNA is TGTGCCAGCCGCCCGAACCACATAGGAGATGAGCAGTTCTTC. The rearrangement joins TRBV7-8 to TRBJ2-1; D gene uncertain. Germline values: CDR1 SGHVS, CDR2 FQNEAQ. Trimming shortened V by 8 bases and J by 8 bases, and 19 bases separated the two germline ends. The CDR3 has 14 residues.

V and J are TRBV9 and TRBJ2-7; D is unclear. The germline V gene encodes CDR1 SGDLS and CDR2 YYNGEE. V lost 0 bases and J lost 2, with 9 bases in between. The CDR3 sequence is 14 residues long. The CDR3 nucleotides read TGTGCCAGCAGCGTAGACCCAGTTCCCTACGAGCAGTACTTC. The encoded protein is CASSVDPVPYEQYF.

This chain joins TRBV5-1 and TRBJ1-2; D is possibly TRBD1 (5 bases). Germline CDR1 and CDR2: SGHRS and YFSETQ. Trimming removed 3 bases at V and 3 bases at J, with 15 bases between. The CDR3 is 15 amino acids. The CDR3 DNA sequence: TGCGCCAGCAGCTCAACGGTCGGGGGGTACTATGGCTACACCTTC. Translating it yields CASSSTVGGYYGYTF.

The rearrangement uses TRBV7-9 and TRBJ1-1; maybe TRBD1 (6 bases). V dropped 3 bases and J dropped 0 bases, with 11 bases sitting between them. Germline CDR1 reads SEHNR; CDR2 reads FQNEAQ (reference sequence). The CDR3 runs 15 residues. The CDR3 sequence is CASSFNRVMNTEAFF. CDR3 sequence (DNA): TGTGCCAGCAGCTTTAACAGGGTCATGAACACTGAAGCTTTCTTT.

The chain is built from TRBV18 and TRBJ2-3; TRBD1 agrees at 10 bases. Trimming cost V 4 bases and J 6 bases; bases outside gene matches: 7. The CDR3 covers 15 residues. The germline V gene encodes CDR1 KGHSH and CDR2 LQKENI. The CDR3, as DNA: TGTGCCAGCTCACACGACAGGGGGCTGACGGATACGCAGTATTTT. Translated: CASSHDRGLTDTQYF. Supplemented by reference TRBV18 and TRBJ2-3, the full variable domain reads NAGVMQNPRHLVRRRGQEARLRCSPMKGHSHVYWYRQLPEEGLKFMVYLQKENIIDESGMPKERFSAEFPKEGPSILRIQQVVRGDSAAYFCASSHDRGLTDTQYFGPGTRLTVL.

The V gene is TRBV5-1, the J gene TRBJ1-1, with 8 bases that match TRBD1. The length of the CDR3 is 15 residues. Germline CDR1 and CDR2: SGHRS and YFSETQ. Trimming took 3 bases from V and 3 from J; bases not matched to a gene: 7. The CDR3 region has the DNA TGCGCCAGCAGCTCCCGACAGGGGTCTTACACTGAAGCTTTCTTT. Translating it yields CASSSRQGSYTEAFF.

The chain combines TRBV6-6 with TRBJ1-1; D ambiguous. There are 16 residues in the CDR3. V was cut by 0 bases and J by 5 bases, with 16 bases left in between. CDR1 is MNHNY, CDR2 SVGAGI, per germline (reference sequence). The CDR3 loop reads CASSYSVVDFGTEAFF. CDR3 nucleotides: TGTGCCAGCAGTTACTCGGTCGTAGATTTCGGGACTGAAGCTTTCTTT.